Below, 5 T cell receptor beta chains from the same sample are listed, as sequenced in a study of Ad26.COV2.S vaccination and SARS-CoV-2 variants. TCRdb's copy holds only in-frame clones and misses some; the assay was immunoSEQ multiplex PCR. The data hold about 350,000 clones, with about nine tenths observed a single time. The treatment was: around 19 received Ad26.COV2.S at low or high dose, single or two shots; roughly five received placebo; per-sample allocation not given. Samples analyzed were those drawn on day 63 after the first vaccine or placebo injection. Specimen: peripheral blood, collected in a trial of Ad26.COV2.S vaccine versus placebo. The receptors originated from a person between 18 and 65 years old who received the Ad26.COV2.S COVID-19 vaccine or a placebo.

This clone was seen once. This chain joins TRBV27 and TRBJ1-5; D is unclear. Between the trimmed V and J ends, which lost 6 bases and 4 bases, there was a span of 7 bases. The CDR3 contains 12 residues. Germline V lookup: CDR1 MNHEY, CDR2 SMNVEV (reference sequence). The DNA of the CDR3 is TGTGCCAGCAGCAAGCAAAATCAGCCCCAGCATTTT. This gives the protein CASSKQNQPQHF.

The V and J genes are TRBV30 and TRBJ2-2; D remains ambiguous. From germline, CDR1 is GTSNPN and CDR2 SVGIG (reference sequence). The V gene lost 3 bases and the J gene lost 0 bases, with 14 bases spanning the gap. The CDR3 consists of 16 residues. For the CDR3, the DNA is TGTGCCTGGAGGATGGACCGTCTCACGAACACCGGGGAGCTGTTTTTT. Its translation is CAWRMDRLTNTGELFF. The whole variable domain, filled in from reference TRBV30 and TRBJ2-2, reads SQTIHQWPATLVQPVGSPLSLECTVEGTSNPNLYWYRQAAGRGLQLLFYSVGIGQISSEVPQNLSASRPQDRQFILSSKKLLLSDSGFYLCAWRMDRLTNTGELFFGEGSRLTVL.

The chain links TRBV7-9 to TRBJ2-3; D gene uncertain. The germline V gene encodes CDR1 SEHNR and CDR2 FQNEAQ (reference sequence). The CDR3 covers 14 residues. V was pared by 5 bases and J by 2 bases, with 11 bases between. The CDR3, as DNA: TGTGCCAGCAGCCATTGGGCCTACACAGATACGCAGTATTTT. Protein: CASSHWAYTDTQYF. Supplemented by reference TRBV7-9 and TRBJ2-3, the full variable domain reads DTGVSQNPRHKITKRGQNVTFRCDPISEHNRLYWYRQTLGQGPEFLTYFQNEAQLEKSRLLSDRFSAERPKGSFSTLEIQRTEQGDSAMYLCASSHWAYTDTQYFGPGTRLTVL.

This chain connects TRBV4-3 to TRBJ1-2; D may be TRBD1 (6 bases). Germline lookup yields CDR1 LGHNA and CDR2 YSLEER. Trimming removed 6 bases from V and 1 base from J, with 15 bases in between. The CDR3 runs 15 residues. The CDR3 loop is CASSQDRNFNYGYTF. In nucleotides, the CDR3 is TGCGCCAGCAGTCAGGACAGAAACTTTAACTATGGCTACACCTTC.

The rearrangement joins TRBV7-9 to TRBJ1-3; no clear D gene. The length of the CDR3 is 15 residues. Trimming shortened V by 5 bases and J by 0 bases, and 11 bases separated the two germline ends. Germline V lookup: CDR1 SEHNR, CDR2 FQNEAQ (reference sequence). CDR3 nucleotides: TGTGCCAGCAGCGCCTCCGGGAGCTCTGGAAACACCATATATTTT. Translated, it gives CASSASGSSGNTIYF.